These 13 T cell receptor beta chains originate from one sample sequenced in a study of T cell responses to AZD1222 COVID-19 vaccine. Generated by immunoSEQ multiplex PCR, the TCRdb table keeps only in-frame clones and is missing some. The sample contains 99,000 or so clones, roughly nine tenths of which appear only once. The sequencing used peripheral blood, collected 28 days after the second AZD1222 dose. These receptors all come from an adult who received the AZD1222 COVID-19 vaccine.

The chain is built from TRBV19 and TRBJ2-7; 7 positions match TRBD1. Germline loops: CDR1 LNHDA, CDR2 SQIVND (reference sequence). The CDR3 has 12 residues. V dropped 3 bases and J dropped 7; count of bases not matched to a gene: 3. The CDR3 DNA sequence: TGTGCCAGTAGTATTCCGGGACAGGAGCAGTACTTC. Its translation: CASSIPGQEQYF.

In the case of this clone: Because the CDR3's place on the DNA is in doubt, the DNA is left out and the CDR3 is given as listed by TCRdb. The chain uses TRBV21-1 and TRBJ2-7. TRBV21-1 has pseudogene status. The length of the CDR3 is 16 amino acids, counting both ends. The CDR3 loop is CASSKLYGRYGCEQYF.

The chain employs TRBV11-2 and TRBJ2-7; possible D gene TRBD2, 5 bases. Germline V gives CDR1 SGHAT, CDR2 FQNNGV. Trimming shortened V by 7 bases and J by 1 base, and 14 bases separated the two germline ends. The CDR3 is 14 amino acids. This CDR3 reads CASNSFGDSYEQYF. Written as DNA, the CDR3 is TGTGCCAGCAATTCGTTCGGGGATTCCTACGAGCAGTACTTC.

The chain uses TRBV7-2 and TRBJ2-3; D uncertain. V was cut by 3 bases and J by 0 bases, with 7 bases left in between. The CDR3 consists of 14 residues. Germline assignment: CDR1 SGHTA and CDR2 FQGNSA. The CDR3 reads CASSFSTSTDTQYF. The DNA of the CDR3 is TGTGCCAGCAGCTTCTCAACGAGCACAGATACGCAGTATTTT.

The sample holds one count of this clone. The rearrangement joins TRBV3-1 (or the pseudogene TRBV3-2) to TRBJ1-2, with a weak D call TRBD1 (5 bases). Germline CDR1 is LGHDT and CDR2 is YNNKEL (reference sequence). Trimming left V 0 bases short and J 1 base short, with 9 bases between. The CDR3 consists of 15 residues. The CDR3 nucleotides are TGTGCCAGCAGCCAAGATAGGGGCAGTAACTATGGCTACACCTTC. This encodes CASSQDRGSNYGYTF.

This chain links TRBV15 with TRBJ2-7, with 14 bases identical to TRBD2. CDR3 length: 18 amino acids. Germline-derived CDR1 and CDR2 are LNHNV and YYDKDF (reference sequence). The V segment lost 1 base and the J segment 3 bases; nucleotides outside the gene matches: 8. The CDR3: CATSRATGLAGVSYEQYF. CDR3 nucleotide sequence: TGTGCCACCAGCAGAGCAACGGGACTAGCGGGAGTGAGCTACGAGCAGTACTTC. The full variable domain, with the rest looked up from reference TRBV15 and TRBJ2-7, is DAMVIQNPRYQVTQFGKPVTLSCSQTLNHNVMYWYQQKSSQAPKLLFHYYDKDFNNEADTPDNFQSRRPNTSFCFLDIRSPGLGDTAMYLCATSRATGLAGVSYEQYFGPGTRLTVT.

The rearrangement joins TRBV3-1 (or the pseudogene TRBV3-2) to TRBJ1-2; D is unresolved. V was trimmed by 4 bases and J by 3 bases, leaving 6 bases between them. The CDR3 covers 12 residues. CDR1 LGHDT and CDR2 YNNKEL come from the germline V gene (reference sequence). The CDR3 loop reads CASSLGHYGYTF. The CDR3 nucleotides read TGTGCCAGCAGCCTAGGACACTATGGCTACACCTTC.

This chain links TRBV9 with TRBJ2-5; perhaps D is TRBD1 or TRBD2 (5 bases each). This CDR3 region has 14 residues. CDR1 and CDR2 from the germline V gene are SGDLS and YYNGEE. Trimming stripped 1 base from V and 5 bases from J, with 12 bases between. CDR3 in amino acids: CASSVTGGAETQYF. The CDR3 DNA reads as TGTGCCAGCAGCGTAACTGGGGGTGCGGAGACCCAGTACTTC.

The chain couples TRBV20-1 to TRBJ2-1; maybe TRBD2 (5 bases). The CDR3 runs to 11 residues. Germline lookup yields CDR1 DFQATT and CDR2 SNEGSKA (reference sequence). V shed 5 bases and J shed 5 bases, with 7 bases lying between them. CDR3 sequence reads: CSAGADNEQFF. In nucleotides, the CDR3 is TGCAGTGCTGGAGCGGACAATGAGCAGTTCTTC.

The V call is TRBV30, the J call TRBJ1-1; TRBD1 matches at 9 bases. The CDR3 covers 16 residues. The V gene's germline CDR1 is GTSNPN and CDR2 SVGIG (reference sequence). V trimming: 2 bases; J trimming: 0 bases; junction bases outside the gene matches: 7. The CDR3 protein is CAWSQVGTGMNTEAFF. CDR3 coding DNA: TGTGCCTGGAGTCAAGTGGGGACAGGGATGAACACTGAAGCTTTCTTT.

The genes are TRBV7-9 and TRBJ2-7; 8 bases are a match to TRBD2. The ends lost 1 base at V and 7 bases at J; junction bases unmatched: 6. The CDR3 length is 14 residues. Germline V CDR1 and CDR2: SEHNR, FQNEAQ (reference sequence). As DNA, the CDR3 is TGTGCCAGCAGCTTAGTTAGCGGGACCCTGGAGCAGTACTTC. Translating gives CASSLVSGTLEQYF. Filled out from reference TRBV7-9 and TRBJ2-7, the complete variable domain reads DTGVSQNPRHKITKRGQNVTFRCDPISEHNRLYWYRQTLGQGPEFLTYFQNEAQLEKSRLLSDRFSAERPKGSFSTLEIQRTEQGDSAMYLCASSLVSGTLEQYFGPGTRLTVT.

The chain employs TRBV19 and TRBJ2-6; the D gene could be TRBD1 or TRBD2 (5 bases each). The germline V and J ends were trimmed by 8 bases and 1 base, with 15 bases remaining between them. Per the germline V gene, CDR1 is LNHDA and CDR2 is SQIVND (reference sequence). The CDR3 length is 16 residues. The CDR3 is CASPGTDASGANVLTF. In DNA, the CDR3 is TGTGCCAGTCCAGGGACGGACGCATCTGGGGCCAACGTCCTGACTTTC.

As regards this clone: Other DNA sequences in the sample encode the same CDR3. This sequence joins TRBV28 and TRBJ2-7; 9 bases agree with TRBD1. The CDR3 extends over 13 amino acids. J was trimmed by 3 bases and V by 6 bases; bases with no gene match: 3. Germline V CDR1 and CDR2: MDHEN, SYDVKM. The CDR3 spells CASRQGAGYEQYF. CDR3 sequence (DNA): TGTGCCAGCAGACAGGGGGCCGGCTACGAGCAGTACTTC.